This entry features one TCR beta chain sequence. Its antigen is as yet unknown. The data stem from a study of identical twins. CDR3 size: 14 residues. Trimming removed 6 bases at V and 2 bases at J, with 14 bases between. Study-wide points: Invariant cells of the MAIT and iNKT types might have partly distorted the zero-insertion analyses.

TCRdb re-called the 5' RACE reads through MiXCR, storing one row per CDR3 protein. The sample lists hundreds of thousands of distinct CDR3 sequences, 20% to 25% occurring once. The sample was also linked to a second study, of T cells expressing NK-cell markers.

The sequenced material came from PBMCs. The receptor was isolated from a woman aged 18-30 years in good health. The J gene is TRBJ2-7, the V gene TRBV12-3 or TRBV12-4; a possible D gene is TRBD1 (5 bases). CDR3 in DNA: TGTGCCAGCAGCCTCGGACAATCTACCTACGAGCAGTACTTC. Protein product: CASSLGQSTYEQYF.